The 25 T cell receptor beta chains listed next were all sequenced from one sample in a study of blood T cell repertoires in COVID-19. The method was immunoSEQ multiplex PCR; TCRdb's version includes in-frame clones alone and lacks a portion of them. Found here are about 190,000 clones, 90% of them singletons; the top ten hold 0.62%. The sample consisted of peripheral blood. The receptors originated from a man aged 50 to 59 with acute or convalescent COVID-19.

This CDR3 reads CASSPAGQVTEAFF. CDR3 DNA sequence: TGCGCCAGCAGCCCAGCGGGACAGGTCACTGAAGCTTTCTTT. The rearrangement uses TRBV5-1 and TRBJ1-1, with 8 bases fitting TRBD1. V shed 4 bases and J 4 bases; nucleotides not matched to a gene: 6. The CDR3 covers 14 residues. The germline V gene encodes CDR1 SGHRS and CDR2 YFSETQ.

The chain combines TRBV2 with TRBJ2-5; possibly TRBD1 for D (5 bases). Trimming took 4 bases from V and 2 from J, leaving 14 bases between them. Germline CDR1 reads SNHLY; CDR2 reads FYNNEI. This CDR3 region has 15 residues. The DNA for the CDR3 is TGTGCCAGCAGTGTTGGGTCTGGGGCTCAAGAGACCCAGTACTTC. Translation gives CASSVGSGAQETQYF. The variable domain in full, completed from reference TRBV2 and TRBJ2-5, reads EPEVTQTPSHQVTQMGQEVILRCVPISNHLYFYWYRQILGQKVEFLVSFYNNEISEKSEIFDDQFSVERPDGSNFTLKIRSTKLEDSAMYFCASSVGSGAQETQYFGPGTRLLVL.

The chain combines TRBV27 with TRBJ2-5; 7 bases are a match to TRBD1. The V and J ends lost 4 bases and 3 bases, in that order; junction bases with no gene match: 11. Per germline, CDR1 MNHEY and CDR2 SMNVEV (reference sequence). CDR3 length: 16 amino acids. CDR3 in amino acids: CASSSQGPLREETQYF. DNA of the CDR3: TGTGCCAGCAGTTCACAGGGGCCTCTGAGGGAAGAGACCCAGTACTTC.

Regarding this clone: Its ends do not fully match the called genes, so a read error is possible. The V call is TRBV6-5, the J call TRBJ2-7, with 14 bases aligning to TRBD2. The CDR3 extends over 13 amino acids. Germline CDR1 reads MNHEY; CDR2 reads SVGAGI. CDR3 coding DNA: TGTGCCAGCAGCGGACTAGCGGGAGGCTCCCTTGCGTTC. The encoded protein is CASSGLAGGSLAF.

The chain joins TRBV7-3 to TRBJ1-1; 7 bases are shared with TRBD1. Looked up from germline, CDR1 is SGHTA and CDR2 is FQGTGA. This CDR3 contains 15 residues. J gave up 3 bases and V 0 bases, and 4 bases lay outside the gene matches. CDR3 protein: CASSLTGRGYTEAFF. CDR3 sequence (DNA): TGTGCCAGCAGCTTAACTGGCAGGGGGTACACTGAAGCTTTCTTT.

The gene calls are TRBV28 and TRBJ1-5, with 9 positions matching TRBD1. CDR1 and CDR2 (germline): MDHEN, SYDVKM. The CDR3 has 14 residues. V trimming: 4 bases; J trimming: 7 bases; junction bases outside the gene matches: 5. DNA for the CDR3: TGTGCCAGCAGTTGGACAGGGGAACGACAGCCCCAGCATTTT. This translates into CASSWTGERQPQHF. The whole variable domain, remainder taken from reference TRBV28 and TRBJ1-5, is DVKVTQSSRYLVKRTGEKVFLECVQDMDHENMFWYRQDPGLGLRLIYFSYDVKMKEKGDIPEGYSVSREKKERFSLILESASTNQTSMYLCASSWTGERQPQHFGDGTRLSIL.

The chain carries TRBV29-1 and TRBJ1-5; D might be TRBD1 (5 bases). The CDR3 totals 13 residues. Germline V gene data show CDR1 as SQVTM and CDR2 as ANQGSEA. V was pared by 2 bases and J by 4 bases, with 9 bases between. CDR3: CSVEMEGNQPQHF. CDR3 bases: TGCAGCGTTGAAATGGAGGGGAATCAGCCCCAGCATTTT.

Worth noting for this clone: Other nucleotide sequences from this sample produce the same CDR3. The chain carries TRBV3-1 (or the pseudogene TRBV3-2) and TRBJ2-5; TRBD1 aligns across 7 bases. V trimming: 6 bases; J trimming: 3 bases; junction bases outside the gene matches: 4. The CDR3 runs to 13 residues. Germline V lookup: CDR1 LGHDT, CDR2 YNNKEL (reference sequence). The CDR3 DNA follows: TGTGCCAGCAGGCCTACAGGGGAAGAGACCCAGTACTTC. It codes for CASRPTGEETQYF.

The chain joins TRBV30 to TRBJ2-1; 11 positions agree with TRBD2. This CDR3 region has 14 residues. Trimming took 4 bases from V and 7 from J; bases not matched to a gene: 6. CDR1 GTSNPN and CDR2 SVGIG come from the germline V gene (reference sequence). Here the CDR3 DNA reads TGTGCCTGGAATAGCGGGAGGGCTCGAAATGAGCAGTTCTTC. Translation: CAWNSGRARNEQFF.

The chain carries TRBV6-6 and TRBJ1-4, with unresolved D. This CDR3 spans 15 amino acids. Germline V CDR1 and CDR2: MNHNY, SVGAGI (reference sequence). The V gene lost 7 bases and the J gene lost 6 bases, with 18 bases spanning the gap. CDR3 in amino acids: CASTKGGGIHEKLFF. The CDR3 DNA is TGTGCCAGCACCAAAGGCGGCGGGATCCATGAAAAACTGTTTTTT.

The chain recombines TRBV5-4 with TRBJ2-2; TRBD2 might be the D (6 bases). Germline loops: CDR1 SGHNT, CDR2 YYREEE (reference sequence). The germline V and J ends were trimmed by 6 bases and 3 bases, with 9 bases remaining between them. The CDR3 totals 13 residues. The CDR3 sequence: CASNRLDTGELFF. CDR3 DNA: TGTGCCAGCAACCGACTAGACACCGGGGAGCTGTTTTTT.

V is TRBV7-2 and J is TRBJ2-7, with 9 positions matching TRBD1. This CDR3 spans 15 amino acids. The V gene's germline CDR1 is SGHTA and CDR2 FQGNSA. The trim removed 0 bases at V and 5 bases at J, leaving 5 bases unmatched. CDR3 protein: CASSLAGTGSHEQYV. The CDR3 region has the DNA TGTGCCAGCAGCTTAGCCGGGACAGGGTCTCACGAGCAGTACGTC.

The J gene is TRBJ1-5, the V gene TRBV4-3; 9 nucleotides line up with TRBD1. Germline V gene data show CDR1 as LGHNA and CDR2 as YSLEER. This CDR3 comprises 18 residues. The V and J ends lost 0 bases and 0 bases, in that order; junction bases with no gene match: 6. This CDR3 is CASSQDWGQGYSNQPQHF. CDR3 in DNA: TGCGCCAGCAGCCAAGATTGGGGACAGGGTTATAGCAATCAGCCCCAGCATTTT.

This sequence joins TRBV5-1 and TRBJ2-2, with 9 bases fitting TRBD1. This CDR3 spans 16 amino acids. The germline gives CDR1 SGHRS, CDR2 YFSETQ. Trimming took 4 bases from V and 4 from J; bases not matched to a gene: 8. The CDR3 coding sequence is TGCGCCAGCAGCCCTGGGACAGGGTTCGGCACCGGGGAGCTGTTTTTT. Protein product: CASSPGTGFGTGELFF.

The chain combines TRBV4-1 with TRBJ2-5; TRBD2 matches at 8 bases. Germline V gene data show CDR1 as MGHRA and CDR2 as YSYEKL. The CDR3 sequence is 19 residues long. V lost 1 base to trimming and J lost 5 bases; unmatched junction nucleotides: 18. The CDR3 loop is CASSQGVRPGGTLRETQYF. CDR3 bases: TGCGCCAGCAGCCAAGGTGTAAGGCCGGGGGGGACCCTCCGGGAGACCCAGTACTTC.

The CDR3 DNA reads TGTGCCAGCCGACTAGCGGGAGACCCAGAGACCCAGTACTTC. Translation gives CASRLAGDPETQYF. V and J are TRBV10-3 and TRBJ2-5; TRBD2 matches at 12 bases. J lost 4 bases, V lost 10 bases, and 7 bases had no gene match. The V gene's germline CDR1 is ENHRY and CDR2 SYGVKD. This CDR3 contains 14 residues.

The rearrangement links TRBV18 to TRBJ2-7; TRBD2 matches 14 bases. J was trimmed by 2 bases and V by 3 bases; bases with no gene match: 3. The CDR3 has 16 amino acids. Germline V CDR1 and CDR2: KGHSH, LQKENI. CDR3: CASSPPGLAGAYEQYF. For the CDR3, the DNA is TGTGCCAGCTCACCCCCGGGACTAGCGGGGGCCTACGAGCAGTACTTC.

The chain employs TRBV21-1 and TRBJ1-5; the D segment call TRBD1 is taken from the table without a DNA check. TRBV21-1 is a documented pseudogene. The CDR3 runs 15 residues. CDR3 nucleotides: TGTGCCAGCAGCAAAGAGGGACACAGCAATCAGCCCCAGCATTTT. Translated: CASSKEGHSNQPQHF.

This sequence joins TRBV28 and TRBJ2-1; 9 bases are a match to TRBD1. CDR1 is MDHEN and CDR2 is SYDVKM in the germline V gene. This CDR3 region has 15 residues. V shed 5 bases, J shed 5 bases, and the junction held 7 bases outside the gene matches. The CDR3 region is CASSTPGQGNNEQFF. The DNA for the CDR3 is TGTGCCAGCAGTACACCGGGACAGGGAAACAATGAGCAGTTCTTC.

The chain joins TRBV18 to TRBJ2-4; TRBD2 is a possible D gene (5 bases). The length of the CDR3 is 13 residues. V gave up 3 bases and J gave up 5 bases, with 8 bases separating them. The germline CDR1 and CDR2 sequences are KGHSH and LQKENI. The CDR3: CASSPPRENIQYF. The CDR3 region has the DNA TGTGCCAGCTCACCTCCGAGGGAAAACATTCAGTACTTC.

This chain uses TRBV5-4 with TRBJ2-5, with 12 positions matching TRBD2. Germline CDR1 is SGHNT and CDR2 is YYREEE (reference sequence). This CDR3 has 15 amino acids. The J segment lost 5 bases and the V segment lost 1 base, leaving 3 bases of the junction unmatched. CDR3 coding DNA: TGTGCCAGCAGCTTGTCTAGCGGGGGGGTTGAGACCCAGTACTTC. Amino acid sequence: CASSLSSGGVETQYF.

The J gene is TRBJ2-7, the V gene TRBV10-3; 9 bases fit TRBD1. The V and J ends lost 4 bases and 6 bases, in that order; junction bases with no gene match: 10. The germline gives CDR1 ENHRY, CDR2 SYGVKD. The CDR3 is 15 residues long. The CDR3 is CAISGDRENRFEQYF. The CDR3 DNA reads TGTGCCATCAGTGGGGACAGGGAGAACAGGTTCGAGCAGTACTTC.

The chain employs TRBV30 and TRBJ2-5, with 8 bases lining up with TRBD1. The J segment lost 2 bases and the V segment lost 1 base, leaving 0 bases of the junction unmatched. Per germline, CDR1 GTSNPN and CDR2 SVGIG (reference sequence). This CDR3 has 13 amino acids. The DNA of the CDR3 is TGTGCCTGGAGTGGACAGGGGCAAGAGACCCAGTACTTC. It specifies CAWSGQGQETQYF.

The CDR3 sequence: CASIPGVSGNTIYF. CDR3 nucleotide sequence: TGTGCCAGCATTCCAGGGGTCTCGGGAAACACCATATATTTT. This chain connects TRBV28 to TRBJ1-3, with TRBD1 as a possible D gene (6 bases). V lost 7 bases to trimming and J lost 4 bases, with 14 bases between them. Germline V gene lookup returns CDR1 MDHEN and CDR2 SYDVKM. The CDR3 is made up of 14 amino acids.

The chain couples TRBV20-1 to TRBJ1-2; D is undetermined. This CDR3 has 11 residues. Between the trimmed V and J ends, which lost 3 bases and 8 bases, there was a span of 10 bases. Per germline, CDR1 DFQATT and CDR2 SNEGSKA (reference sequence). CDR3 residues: CSASLSRGYTF. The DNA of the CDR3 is TGCAGTGCTAGTCTATCTAGGGGCTACACCTTC.